This passage covers 23 T cell receptor beta chains from one sample sequenced in a study of blood T cell repertoires in COVID-19. Assay used: immunoSEQ multiplex PCR; TCRdb lists only in-frame clones, some missing. Here the sample spans roughly 310,000 clones, about 89% being singletons. The sequencing sample was made of PBMCs or T cells enriched from blood (not recorded which). These receptors were taken from a woman aged 40 to 49 who had recovered from COVID-19.

The chain joins TRBV7-3 to TRBJ2-7; a possible D gene is TRBD2 (6 bases). Germline-derived CDR1 and CDR2 are SGHTA and FQGTGA. The CDR3 sequence is 15 residues long. V lost 8 bases and J lost 4, with 21 bases in between. CDR3 region: CASSLNGGIAYEQYF. The CDR3 nucleotides are TGTGCCAGCTCCTTAAACGGGGGAATTGCGTACGAGCAGTACTTC.

The chain joins TRBV3-1 (or the pseudogene TRBV3-2) to TRBJ2-7; a weak D match, TRBD2 (6 bases). Trimming took 4 bases from V and 7 from J, leaving 20 bases between them. CDR1 is LGHDT, CDR2 YNNKEL, per germline (reference sequence). The CDR3 length is 15 residues. CDR3 in amino acids: CASSPRLVKGGEQYF. In DNA form, the CDR3 reads TGTGCCAGCAGCCCCAGACTAGTAAAGGGAGGAGAGCAGTACTTC.

This chain uses TRBV19 with TRBJ1-4, with D perhaps matching TRBD1 (5 bases). This CDR3 spans 11 amino acids. The germline V gene encodes CDR1 LNHDA and CDR2 SQIVND (reference sequence). The ends were cut back, 10 bases at V and 14 bases at J, with 17 bases in the middle. The CDR3 loop is CATFSQAGLFF. CDR3 in DNA: TGTGCCACCTTCAGCCAGGCAGGGCTGTTTTTT.

The V gene is TRBV29-1, the J gene TRBJ2-1; 8 bases match TRBD1. CDR1 SQVTM and CDR2 ANQGSEA come from the germline V gene. The V and J ends lost 5 bases and 2 bases, in that order; junction bases with no gene match: 8. The CDR3 is 15 residues long. DNA of the CDR3: TGCAGCGTTCCCGCCGGGACAGGCACCTACAATGAGCAGTTCTTC. This sequence encodes CSVPAGTGTYNEQFF.

This clone was observed many times. The V gene is TRBV9, the J gene TRBJ2-5, with 7 bases identical to TRBD2. Germline-derived CDR1 and CDR2 are SGDLS and YYNGEE. The CDR3 length is 17 residues. V was clipped by 0 bases and J by 1 base; unmatched bases: 9. This CDR3 reads CASSVAGERDPQETQYF. CDR3 DNA: TGTGCCAGCAGCGTAGCAGGCGAGCGGGATCCCCAAGAGACCCAGTACTTC.

The rearrangement joins TRBV9 to TRBJ1-2; 8 positions match TRBD1. The CDR3 runs 13 residues. The germline V gene has CDR1 SGDLS and CDR2 YYNGEE. With V trimmed by 0 bases and J by 7 bases, 2 bases remained unmatched. The CDR3 here is CASSVVQGGGYTF. The CDR3 region has the DNA TGTGCCAGCAGCGTAGTACAGGGGGGTGGCTACACCTTC.

This rearrangement joins TRBV2 to TRBJ2-1, with 8 bases aligning to TRBD2. V trimming: 5 bases; J trimming: 6 bases; junction bases outside the gene matches: 3. Germline V gene sequence: CDR1 SNHLY, CDR2 FYNNEI. This CDR3 comprises 13 residues. The chain's CDR3 is CASSISGVNEQFF. The CDR3 DNA reads TGTGCCAGCAGTATTAGCGGGGTCAATGAGCAGTTCTTC.

This sequence joins TRBV9 and TRBJ1-2, with a tentative D call TRBD1 (5 bases). Trimming removed 2 bases from V and 8 bases from J, with 16 bases in between. This CDR3 contains 14 residues. CDR1 is SGDLS and CDR2 is YYNGEE in the germline V gene. The CDR3, as DNA: TGTGCCAGCAGCGTCTCCGGGACTTATCAGGGCTACACCTTC. The encoded protein is CASSVSGTYQGYTF.

V gene TRBV7-8 combines with J gene TRBJ2-7; perhaps TRBD2 as D (6 bases). V dropped 4 bases and J dropped 1 base, with 23 bases sitting between them. This CDR3 is 18 amino acids long. CDR1 SGHVS and CDR2 FQNEAQ come from the germline V gene. DNA for the CDR3: TGTGCCAGCAGCTACCAAGGCGGGACTCTCGCCCCATCCTACGAGCAGTACTTC. Residues: CASSYQGGTLAPSYEQYF.

This rearrangement joins TRBV21-1 to TRBJ2-7; the D call TRBD2 from the table was never checked on the DNA. TRBV21-1 is a listed pseudogene. The CDR3 is 16 amino acids. The CDR3 nucleotides are TGTGCCAGCAGCCTGATCGGGCGGGAGGGCCTTTACGAGCAGTACTTC. Amino acid sequence: CASSLIGREGLYEQYF.

This clone was seen once. The genes are TRBV5-6 and TRBJ2-5; D perhaps matches TRBD1 (6 bases). Germline CDR1 SGHDT, CDR2 YYEEEE. This CDR3 has 14 amino acids. V lost 4 bases, J lost 2 bases, and 12 bases lay in between. This chain's CDR3 is CASSDTGYQETQYF. CDR3 nucleotides: TGTGCCAGCAGCGATACAGGGTATCAAGAGACCCAGTACTTC. The full variable domain, its missing parts supplied by reference TRBV5-6 and TRBJ2-5, is DAGVTQSPTHLIKTRGQQVTLRCSPKSGHDTVSWYQQALGQGPQFIFQYYEEEERQRGNFPDRFSGHQFPNYSSELNVNALLLGDSALYLCASSDTGYQETQYFGPGTRLLVL.

This clone was picked up a small number of times. The V gene is TRBV21-1, the J gene TRBJ1-1. TRBV21-1 is a pseudogene locus. This CDR3 is built from 16 residues. The CDR3 here is CASSKEARVGDTEAFF. For the CDR3, the DNA is TGTGCCAGCAGCAAAGAGGCGAGAGTTGGAGACACTGAAGCTTTCTTT.

With regard to this clone: This CDR3 is also generated by other DNA sequences in the sample. The V and J genes are TRBV6-5 and TRBJ2-7, with no clear D. V was clipped by 5 bases and J by 2 bases, with 4 bases between them. CDR3 length: 11 amino acids. Germline-derived CDR1 and CDR2 are MNHEY and SVGAGI. The CDR3 bases are TGTGCCAGCAGTCCAGCCTACGAGCAGTACTTC. Protein sequence: CASSPAYEQYF.

The CDR3, as DNA: TGTGCCAGCAGCTCAGGGCCAGGGGGGCCGAGGACTGAAGCTTTCTTT. Translating gives CASSSGPGGPRTEAFF. The chain couples TRBV7-3 to TRBJ1-1; 7 bases align to TRBD1. The CDR3 runs to 16 residues. The trim removed 4 bases at V and 5 bases at J, leaving 13 bases unmatched. The V gene's germline CDR1 is SGHTA and CDR2 FQGTGA.

The chain combines TRBV29-1 with TRBJ2-1; the match to TRBD1 covers 7 bases. This CDR3 is built from 16 residues. V shed 4 bases, J shed 4 bases, and the junction held 13 bases outside the gene matches. CDR1 and CDR2 from the germline V gene are SQVTM and ANQGSEA. The CDR3 region is CSVGFPDRLAYNEQFF. In DNA form, the CDR3 reads TGCAGCGTTGGTTTCCCGGACAGGTTGGCATACAATGAGCAGTTCTTC.

The chain has TRBV29-1 and TRBJ1-2, with no clear D. V dropped 0 bases and J dropped 6 bases, with 11 bases sitting between them. The CDR3 has 13 amino acids. Germline V gene sequence: CDR1 SQVTM, CDR2 ANQGSEA. The CDR3 sequence is CSVEDEGFHGYTF. The CDR3 DNA reads as TGCAGCGTTGAAGATGAGGGTTTTCATGGCTACACCTTC.

V gene TRBV23-1 combines with J gene TRBJ2-7; 9 bases align to TRBD1. TRBV23-1 is noted as an ORF with a role that remains uncertain. The CDR3 contains 15 residues. V gave up 2 bases and J gave up 4 bases; unmatched junction bases: 6. DNA of the CDR3: TGCGCCAGCAGTCAACCCCGGGACAGGGAGTACGAGCAGTACTTC. This translates into CASSQPRDREYEQYF.

The gene calls are TRBV5-1 and TRBJ2-7, with 7 bases fitting TRBD1. Germline V gene data show CDR1 as SGHRS and CDR2 as YFSETQ. V dropped 4 bases and J dropped 6; count of bases not matched to a gene: 13. The CDR3 runs 15 residues. The CDR3 DNA reads TGCGCCAGCAGCCGGGAACAGGGGACACTCGGCGAGCAGTACTTC. This codes for CASSREQGTLGEQYF.

The V and J genes are TRBV29-1 and TRBJ2-5, with TRBD1 identical over 12 bases. This CDR3 has 14 amino acids. Germline lookup yields CDR1 SQVTM and CDR2 ANQGSEA. The trim removed 6 bases at V and 1 base at J, leaving 3 bases unmatched. The DNA for the CDR3 is TGCAGCGTGGGACAGGGGGCCCTCCAAGAGACCCAGTACTTC. Encoded protein: CSVGQGALQETQYF.

This chain uses TRBV10-3 with TRBJ2-1; a possible D gene is TRBD2 (5 bases). The CDR3 length is 14 residues. With 4 bases removed from V and 7 bases from J, the gap between germline ends came to 14 bases. Germline V gene sequence: CDR1 ENHRY, CDR2 SYGVKD. CDR3 in amino acids: CAISGEASFNEQFF. The CDR3 nucleotides are TGTGCCATCAGTGGAGAGGCTAGCTTTAATGAGCAGTTCTTC.

The gene calls are TRBV7-9 and TRBJ2-4; 12 bases map to TRBD2. This CDR3 is built from 16 residues. CDR1 is SEHNR, CDR2 FQNEAQ, per germline (reference sequence). V trimming: 1 base; J trimming: 8 bases; junction bases outside the gene matches: 6. Written as DNA, the CDR3 is TGTGCCAGCAGCTTAGGCAGGACTAGCGGGATATACATTCAGTACTTC. This sequence encodes CASSLGRTSGIYIQYF.

The genes are TRBV24-1 and TRBJ2-5; the D gene is possibly TRBD2 (6 bases). V lost 5 bases and J 5 bases, leaving 11 bases between the germline ends. Germline V gene sequence: CDR1 KGHDR, CDR2 SFDVKD. The CDR3 spans 13 residues. The CDR3, as DNA: TGTGCCACCAGTGGGGCGGGGCCCGAGACCCAGTACTTC. The encoded protein is CATSGAGPETQYF.

J is TRBJ1-4 and V is TRBV3-1 (or the pseudogene TRBV3-2); D is possibly TRBD1 (5 bases). This CDR3 region has 15 residues. Trimming shortened V by 4 bases and J by 4 bases, and 13 bases separated the two germline ends. Per the germline V gene, CDR1 is LGHDT and CDR2 is YNNKEL (reference sequence). CDR3 DNA: TGTGCCAGCAGCCGGAGGGACGGAAGTAATGAAAAACTGTTTTTT. Protein sequence: CASSRRDGSNEKLFF.